The 8 T cell receptor beta chains in this list originate from one sample, sequenced in a study of blood T cell repertoires in COVID-19. Some clones are missing from TCRdb's copy, which holds only in-frame ones; the method was immunoSEQ multiplex PCR. The repertoire includes 150,000 to 200,000 clones, about 80% of them detected once, and 20% to 25% sits in the top ten. Specimen: peripheral blood. Source of these receptors: a woman aged 80 or over with acute or convalescent COVID-19.

This clone was recorded only once. The chain couples TRBV5-1 to TRBJ2-7; 7 bases line up with TRBD1. The V segment lost 2 bases and the J segment 5 bases; nucleotides outside the gene matches: 7. The CDR3 loop spans 14 amino acids. Germline V gives CDR1 SGHRS, CDR2 YFSETQ. The CDR3 spells CASSFLQGMDEQYF. The CDR3 nucleotides read TGCGCCAGCAGCTTCCTACAGGGGATGGACGAGCAGTACTTC.

The chain couples TRBV5-1 to TRBJ2-5; TRBD1 matches at 7 bases. Germline V lookup: CDR1 SGHRS, CDR2 YFSETQ. Trimming removed 4 bases from V and 2 bases from J; junction bases left unmatched: 5. The CDR3 loop spans 14 amino acids. CDR3 protein: CASSNPGQQETQYF. The CDR3 bases are TGCGCCAGCAGCAACCCGGGACAGCAAGAGACCCAGTACTTC.

V is TRBV6-1 and J is TRBJ1-1; D is unclear. Germline CDR1 is MNHNS and CDR2 is SASEGT. The length of the CDR3 is 12 residues. The V gene lost 2 bases and the J gene lost 3 bases, with 4 bases spanning the gap. As DNA, the CDR3 is TGTGCCAGCAGTGAAATCTACACTGAAGCTTTCTTT. Protein: CASSEIYTEAFF.

The rearrangement uses TRBV4-3 and TRBJ1-1; TRBD1 matches at 10 bases. The CDR3 runs 19 residues. V was pared by 0 bases and J by 5 bases, with 15 bases of the junction left unmatched. Germline lookup yields CDR1 LGHNA and CDR2 YSLEER. The CDR3 DNA reads as TGCGCCAGCAGCCAAGATGTTACAGAAGTGGGACAGGGGAGGACTGAAGCTTTCTTT. It encodes CASSQDVTEVGQGRTEAFF.

V usage is TRBV18 and J usage is TRBJ1-1; D perhaps matches TRBD1 (6 bases). Germline CDR1 reads KGHSH; CDR2 reads LQKENI. V was clipped by 1 base and J by 4 bases, with 25 bases between them. This CDR3 is built from 19 residues. The CDR3 spells CASSPHVLGAGVEGTEAFF. The CDR3 DNA reads TGTGCCAGCTCACCACATGTATTGGGGGCTGGGGTAGAGGGCACTGAAGCTTTCTTT.

In nucleotides, the CDR3 is TGTGCCAGCAGCCCCTATGGGGGGAGGCCTTTTTACAATGAGCAGTTCTTC. Protein: CASSPYGGRPFYNEQFF. This chain connects TRBV5-6 to TRBJ2-1, with D maybe TRBD2 (6 bases). V was cut by 4 bases and J by 4 bases, with 21 bases left in between. The CDR3 is 17 amino acids. From germline, CDR1 is SGHDT and CDR2 YYEEEE.

The chain uses TRBV18 and TRBJ2-7; TRBD1 might be the D (6 bases). This CDR3 is 12 amino acids long. Germline CDR1 is KGHSH and CDR2 is LQKENI. Trimming shortened V by 4 bases and J by 4 bases, and 8 bases separated the two germline ends. CDR3 sequence reads: CASSRTEYEQYF. The CDR3 DNA is TGTGCCAGCTCACGGACAGAATACGAGCAGTACTTC.

This sequence joins TRBV4-1 and TRBJ1-4, with TRBD1 matching 9 bases. V lost 3 bases to trimming and J lost 5 bases; unmatched junction nucleotides: 7. This CDR3 is built from 16 residues. CDR1 and CDR2 (germline): MGHRA, YSYEKL. For the CDR3, the DNA is TGCGCCAGCAGCCAGTCCCGACAGGGGGTAAATGAAAAACTGTTTTTT. Translation gives CASSQSRQGVNEKLFF.